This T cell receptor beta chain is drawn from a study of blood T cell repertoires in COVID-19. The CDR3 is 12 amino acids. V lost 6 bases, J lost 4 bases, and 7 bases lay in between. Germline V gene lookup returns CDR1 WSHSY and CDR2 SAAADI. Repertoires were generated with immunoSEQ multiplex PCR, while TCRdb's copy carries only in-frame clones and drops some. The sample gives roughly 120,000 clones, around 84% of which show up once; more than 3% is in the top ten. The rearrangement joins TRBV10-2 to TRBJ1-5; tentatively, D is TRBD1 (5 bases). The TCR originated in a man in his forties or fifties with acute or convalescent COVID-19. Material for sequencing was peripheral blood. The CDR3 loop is CASSRANQPQHF. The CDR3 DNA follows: TGCGCCAGCAGCAGGGCTAATCAGCCCCAGCATTTT.